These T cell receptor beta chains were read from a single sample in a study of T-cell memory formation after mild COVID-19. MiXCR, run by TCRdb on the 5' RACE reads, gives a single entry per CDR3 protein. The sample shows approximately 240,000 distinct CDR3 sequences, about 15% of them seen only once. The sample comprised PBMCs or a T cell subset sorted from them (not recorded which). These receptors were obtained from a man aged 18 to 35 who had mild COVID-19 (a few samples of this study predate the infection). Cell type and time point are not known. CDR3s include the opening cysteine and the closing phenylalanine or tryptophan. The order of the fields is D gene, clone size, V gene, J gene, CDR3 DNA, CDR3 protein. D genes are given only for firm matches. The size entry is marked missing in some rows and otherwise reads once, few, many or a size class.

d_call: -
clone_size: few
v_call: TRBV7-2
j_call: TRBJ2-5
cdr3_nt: TGTGCCAGCAGAGACAGGACACAAGAGACCCAGTACTTC
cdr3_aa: CASRDRTQETQYF

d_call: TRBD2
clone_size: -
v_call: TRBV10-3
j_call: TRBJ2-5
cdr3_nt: TGTGCCACTGGACTAGCGGGGAAGGAGACCCAGTACTTC
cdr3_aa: CATGLAGKETQYF

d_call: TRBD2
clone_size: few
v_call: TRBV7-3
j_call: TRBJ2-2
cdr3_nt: TGTGCCAGCAGCAGCCTACCCGGGGGGGGAGCCGGGGAGCTGTTTTTT
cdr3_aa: CASSSLPGGGAGELFF

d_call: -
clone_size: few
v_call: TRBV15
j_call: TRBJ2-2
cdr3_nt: TGTGCCACCAGCAGAGAGAAGGGGTTCACCGGGGAGCTGTTTTTT
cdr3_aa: CATSREKGFTGELFF

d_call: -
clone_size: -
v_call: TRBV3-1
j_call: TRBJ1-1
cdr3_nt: TGTGCCAGCAGCCAAGTCCAGGGACACACTGAAGCTTTCTTT
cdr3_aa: CASSQVQGHTEAFF

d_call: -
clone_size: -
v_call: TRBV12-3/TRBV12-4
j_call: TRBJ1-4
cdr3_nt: TGTGCCAGCAGTACCCGGGACACAGAAAAACTGTTTTTT
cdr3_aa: CASSTRDTEKLFF

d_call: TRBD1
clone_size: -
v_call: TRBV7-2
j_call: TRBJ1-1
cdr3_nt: TGTGCCAGCAGCTTGATCGGACAGGGGAACACTGAAGCTTTCTTT
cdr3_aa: CASSLIGQGNTEAFF

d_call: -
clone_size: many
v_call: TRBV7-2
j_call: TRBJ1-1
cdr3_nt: TGTGCCAGCAGCCAAAGATTAGACACTGAAGCTTTCTTT
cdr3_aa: CASSQRLDTEAFF

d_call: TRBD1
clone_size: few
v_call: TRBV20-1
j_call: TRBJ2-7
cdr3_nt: TGCAGTGCTAACCGGGACAGCTCCTACGAGCAGTACTTC
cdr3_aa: CSANRDSSYEQYF

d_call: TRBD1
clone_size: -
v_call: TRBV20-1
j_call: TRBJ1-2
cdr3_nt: TGCAGTGTCAGACCAGGGGGCCTCTATGGCTACACCTTC
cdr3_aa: CSVRPGGLYGYTF

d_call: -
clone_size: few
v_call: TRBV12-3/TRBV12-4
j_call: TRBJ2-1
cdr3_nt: TGTGCCAGCAGTTTAACAAGATACAATGAGCAGTTCTTC
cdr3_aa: CASSLTRYNEQFF

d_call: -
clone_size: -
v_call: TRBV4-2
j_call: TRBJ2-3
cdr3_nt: TGTGCCAGCAGCCATCAGGGGTCGACAGATACGCAGTATTTT
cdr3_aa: CASSHQGSTDTQYF

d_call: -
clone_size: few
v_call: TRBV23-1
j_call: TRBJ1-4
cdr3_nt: TGCGCCAGCGGCCCAACGCCCACAGTCGCAACTAATGAAAAACTGTTTTTT
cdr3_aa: CASGPTPTVATNEKLFF

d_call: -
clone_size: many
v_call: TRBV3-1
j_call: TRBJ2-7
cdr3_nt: TGTGCCAGCAGCCATGAGGGGGGGCTCGGATCCAGCGAGCAGTACTTC
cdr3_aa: CASSHEGGLGSSEQYF

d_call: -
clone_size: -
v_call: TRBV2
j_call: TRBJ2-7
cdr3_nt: TGTGCCAGCAGTGAACAGCTCCCCTACGAGCAGTACTTC
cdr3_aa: CASSEQLPYEQYF

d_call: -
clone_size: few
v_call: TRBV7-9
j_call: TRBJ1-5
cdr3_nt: TGTGCCAGCAGCTTCCCAAATCAGCCCCAGCATTTT
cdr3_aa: CASSFPNQPQHF

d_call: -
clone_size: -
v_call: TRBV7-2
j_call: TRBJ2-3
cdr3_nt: TGTGCCAGCAGCTTAGTCCAGCATACGCAGTATTTT
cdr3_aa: CASSLVQHTQYF

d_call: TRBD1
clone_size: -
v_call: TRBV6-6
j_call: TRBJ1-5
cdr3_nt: TGTGCCAGCAGATCCGGGACAGGGGTCAATCAGCCCCAGCATTTT
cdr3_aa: CASRSGTGVNQPQHF

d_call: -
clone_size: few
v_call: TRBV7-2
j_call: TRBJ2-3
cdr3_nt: TGTGCCAGCAGCTTCCAGGGGGACTATCGAACAGATACGCAGTATTTT
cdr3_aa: CASSFQGDYRTDTQYF

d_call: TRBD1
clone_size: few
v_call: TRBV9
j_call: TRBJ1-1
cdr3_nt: TGTGCCAGCAGCGCGACAGGGGGCGGTGCGGGGGCTTTCTTT
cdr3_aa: CASSATGGGAGAFF

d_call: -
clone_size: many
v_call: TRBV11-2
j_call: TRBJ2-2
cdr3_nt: TGTGCCAGCAGCTTAATAGGGACTGACACCGGGGAGCTGTTTTTT
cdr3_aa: CASSLIGTDTGELFF

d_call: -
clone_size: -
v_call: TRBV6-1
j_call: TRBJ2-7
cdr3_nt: TGTGCCAGCAGTCCCGGGGGAGGCTTCGCCTACGAGCAGTACTTC
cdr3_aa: CASSPGGGFAYEQYF

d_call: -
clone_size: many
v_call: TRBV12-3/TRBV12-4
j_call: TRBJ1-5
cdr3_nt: TGTGCCAGCAGCTACAGAGGGGACCAGCCCCAGCATTTT
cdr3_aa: CASSYRGDQPQHF

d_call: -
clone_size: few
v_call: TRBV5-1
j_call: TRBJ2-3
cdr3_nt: TGCGCCAGCAGCCCCGGGACGCACTTAGATACGCAGTATTTT
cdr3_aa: CASSPGTHLDTQYF

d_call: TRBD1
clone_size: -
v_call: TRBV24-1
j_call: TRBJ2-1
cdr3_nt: TGTGCCACCAGCCTACAGGGGAATGAGCAGTTCTTC
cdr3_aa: CATSLQGNEQFF

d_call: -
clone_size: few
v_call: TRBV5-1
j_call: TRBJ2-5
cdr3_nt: TGCGCCAGCAGCACCCCGGAGGGGGGGGAGACCCAGTACTTC
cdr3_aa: CASSTPEGGETQYF

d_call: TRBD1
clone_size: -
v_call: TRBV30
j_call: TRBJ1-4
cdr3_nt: TGTGCCTGGAGTCCACAGGGGAGTGAAAAACTGTTTTTT
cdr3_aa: CAWSPQGSEKLFF

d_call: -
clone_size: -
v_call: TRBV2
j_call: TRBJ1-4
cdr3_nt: TGTGCCAGCAGGGAAGAAGAACTGTTTTTT
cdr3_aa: CASREEELFF

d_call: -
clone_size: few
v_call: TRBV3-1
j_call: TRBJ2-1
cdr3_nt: TGTGCCAGCAGCCTCACCGCAGGTAGATATGAGCAGTTCTTC
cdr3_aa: CASSLTAGRYEQFF

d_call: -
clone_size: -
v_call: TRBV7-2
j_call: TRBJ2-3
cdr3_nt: TGTGCCAGCAGGAGGGGGGGGGCCACAGATACGCAGTATTTT
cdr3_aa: CASRRGGATDTQYF

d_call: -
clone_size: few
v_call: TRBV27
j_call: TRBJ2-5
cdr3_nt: TGTGCCAGCAGTTTCCTGGGTAGCGAGGAGACCCAGTACTTC
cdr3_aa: CASSFLGSEETQYF